Shown below are 26 T cell receptor beta chains from a single sample sequenced in a study of cytomegalovirus exposure and HLA in healthy donors. Both 60 Vbeta primers and 13 Jbeta primers went into the PCR. The repertoire was sequenced with immunoSEQ multiplex PCR; TCRdb's copy has only in-frame clones and lacks some. The sample shows around 160,000 clones, about 79% of them seen only once. Sequencing used PBMCs. These receptors were taken from a man in his fifties in good health and CMV-seropositive.

A remark on this clone: One end of the junction does not line up with germline, which may come from a read error. The J gene is TRBJ2-5, the V gene TRBV7-9, with D possibly TRBD1 on 6 matching bases. Looked up from germline, CDR1 is SEHNR and CDR2 is FQNEAQ (reference sequence). CDR3 length equals 15 residues. CDR3 DNA: TGTTCCAGCAGCTTCGGGGACACTTCCCAAGAGACCCAGTACTTC. This sequence encodes CSSSFGDTSQETQYF.

V gene TRBV9 combines with J gene TRBJ2-7, with TRBD1 as a possible D gene (6 bases). This CDR3 has 15 amino acids. Trimming shortened V by 4 bases and J by 3 bases, and 17 bases separated the two germline ends. Germline CDR1 and CDR2: SGDLS and YYNGEE. CDR3 protein: CASSPGVGRDYEQYV. For the CDR3, the DNA is TGTGCCAGCAGCCCAGGGGTGGGCAGAGACTACGAGCAGTACGTC.

The chain joins TRBV4-1 to TRBJ2-3, with a weak D call TRBD2 (6 bases). This CDR3 is 18 amino acids long. V dropped 3 bases and J dropped 1 base, with 20 bases sitting between them. Germline CDR1 reads MGHRA; CDR2 reads YSYEKL. The DNA for the CDR3 is TGCGCCAGCAGCCAGACCACCGGGACTTTAGGGCGCACAGATACGCAGTATTTT. It specifies CASSQTTGTLGRTDTQYF.

The V gene is TRBV6-5, the J gene TRBJ1-4, with 8 bases matching TRBD1. The CDR3 covers 14 residues. V shed 3 bases and J 8 bases; nucleotides not matched to a gene: 5. The germline gives CDR1 MNHEY, CDR2 SVGAGI. CDR3 residues: CASSYTGGREKLFF. In DNA form, the CDR3 reads TGTGCCAGCAGTTATACAGGGGGGAGGGAAAAACTGTTTTTT.

The chain couples TRBV19 to TRBJ1-1; 8 positions match TRBD1. V lost 7 bases and J lost 5; bases outside the gene matches: 18. CDR3 length equals 17 residues. Germline V gene data show CDR1 as LNHDA and CDR2 as SQIVND (reference sequence). CDR3 amino acids: CASTKDPQGARRTEAFF. The CDR3 nucleotides read TGTGCCAGTACCAAAGACCCGCAGGGGGCGCGACGGACTGAAGCTTTCTTT.

Remarks on this clone: Because the CDR3's place on the DNA is in doubt, the DNA is left out and the CDR3 is given as listed by TCRdb. The gene calls are TRBV27 and TRBJ1-2. The CDR3 has 14 amino acids, counting both end residues. CDR1 is MNHEY and CDR2 is SMNVEV in the germline V gene (reference sequence). CDR3 sequence reads: CASSFGYGSYGYAF.

The V call is TRBV28, the J call TRBJ2-1; perhaps TRBD2 as D (6 bases). Trimming removed 8 bases at V and 5 bases at J, with 16 bases between. From germline, CDR1 is MDHEN and CDR2 SYDVKM. The CDR3 totals 14 residues. As DNA, the CDR3 is TGTGCCAGCCGGGGACTTTTCGGACACAATGAGCAGTTCTTC. This codes for CASRGLFGHNEQFF.

This chain joins TRBV6-5 and TRBJ1-1, with D hard to call. CDR3 length: 15 amino acids. The germline CDR1 and CDR2 sequences are MNHEY and SVGAGI. V lost 4 bases and J lost 13, with 25 bases in between. In DNA, the CDR3 is TGTGCCAGCAGTTCCCGAGGGCTAACACTCCAGAGGGTTTTCTTT. Translated: CASSSRGLTLQRVFF.

The chain couples TRBV7-2 to TRBJ2-3, with 8 bases matching TRBD2. J lost 2 bases, V lost 5 bases, and 9 bases had no gene match. Germline V CDR1 and CDR2: SGHTA, FQGNSA. This CDR3 is built from 16 residues. The CDR3 sequence is CASSGWSGGLTDTQYF. For the CDR3, the DNA is TGTGCCAGCAGCGGTTGGAGCGGGGGACTCACAGATACGCAGTATTTT.

This clone appeared a few times. CDR3 DNA: TGTGCCTGGAGAACGGGGGGCAGGGGCACAGATACGCAGTATTTT. It yields the protein CAWRTGGRGTDTQYF. The V and J genes are TRBV30 and TRBJ2-3, with a possible D match to TRBD2 (7 bases). Trimming stripped 3 bases from V and 1 base from J, with 14 bases between. Germline CDR1 GTSNPN, CDR2 SVGIG (reference sequence). The CDR3 consists of 15 residues. The variable domain in full, with the rest retrieved from reference TRBV30 and TRBJ2-3, is SQTIHQWPATLVQPVGSPLSLECTVEGTSNPNLYWYRQAAGRGLQLLFYSVGIGQISSEVPQNLSASRPQDRQFILSSKKLLLSDSGFYLCAWRTGGRGTDTQYFGPGTRLTVL.

The CDR3 sequence is CASSYSGTHKTYEQYF. The CDR3 DNA reads as TGTGCCAGCAGTTATTCTGGGACACATAAAACCTACGAGCAGTACTTC. The chain employs TRBV6-9 and TRBJ2-5; maybe TRBD1 (6 bases). The last part of the DNA fits TRBJ2-7 better; the J call may be wrong. This CDR3 region has 16 residues. The germline gives CDR1 MNHGY, CDR2 SVAAGI.

This clone has only a few counts. J is TRBJ1-1 and V is TRBV6-5, with D perhaps TRBD1 (5 bases). The CDR3 is made up of 15 amino acids. Germline values: CDR1 MNHEY, CDR2 SVGAGI. V was pared by 2 bases and J by 1 base, with 11 bases between. Here the CDR3 DNA reads TGTGCCAGCAGTTACGGTGGCGGGGGGAACACTGAAGCTTTCTTT. The encoded protein is CASSYGGGGNTEAFF.

The chain employs TRBV19 and TRBJ2-3, with 11 bases identical to TRBD1. V shed 6 bases and J 0 bases; nucleotides not matched to a gene: 11. Germline CDR1 reads LNHDA; CDR2 reads SQIVND (reference sequence). This CDR3 region has 18 residues. CDR3 loop: CASSPSRDRGFSTDTQYF. The CDR3 nucleotides are TGTGCCAGTAGCCCCTCTCGGGACAGGGGGTTTAGCACAGATACGCAGTATTTT.

The chain employs TRBV10-3 and TRBJ1-5; the D gene is possibly TRBD1 (6 bases). The V and J ends lost 4 bases and 4 bases respectively, with 11 bases between them. The CDR3 has 14 amino acids. Germline CDR1 reads ENHRY; CDR2 reads SYGVKD. The DNA for the CDR3 is TGTGCCATCAGTGGAGCAGGGGCAAATCAGCCCCAGCATTTT. It specifies CAISGAGANQPQHF.

This chain links TRBV7-7 with TRBJ2-7; TRBD1 is a possible D gene (7 bases). The CDR3 is 15 amino acids. V lost 1 base and J lost 4, with 14 bases in between. Germline CDR1 and CDR2: SSHAT and FNYEAQ (reference sequence). CDR3 in amino acids: CASSLGPGGNYEQYF. CDR3 DNA sequence: TGTGCCAGCAGCTTAGGGCCAGGGGGGAATTACGAGCAGTACTTC.

V and J are TRBV13 and TRBJ2-3, with 9 bases that match TRBD1. Per the germline V gene, CDR1 is PRHDT and CDR2 is FYEKMQ (reference sequence). This CDR3 has 14 amino acids. V was pared by 0 bases and J by 5 bases, with 0 bases of the junction left unmatched. The CDR3 DNA is TGTGCCAGCAGCTTAGGGGGACAGGGAGATACGCAGTATTTT. It codes for CASSLGGQGDTQYF.

The V call is TRBV19, the J call TRBJ2-1; 7 bases align to TRBD2. This CDR3 is built from 17 residues. CDR1 is LNHDA, CDR2 SQIVND, per germline (reference sequence). V shed 3 bases, J shed 0 bases, and the junction held 8 bases outside the gene matches. The CDR3 DNA reads as TGTGCCAGTAGTATGTGGAGCGGGGTGAGCTCCTACAATGAGCAGTTCTTC. Protein product: CASSMWSGVSSYNEQFF.

V gene TRBV25-1 combines with J gene TRBJ2-5; D unclear. There are 13 residues in the CDR3. CDR1 MGHDK and CDR2 SYGVNS come from the germline V gene. The V end was cut by 4 bases, the J end by 4 bases, with 10 bases between. The CDR3 sequence: CASSVENRETQYF. The DNA for the CDR3 is TGTGCCAGCAGTGTGGAGAATCGAGAGACCCAGTACTTC.

This clone has just one count. Written as DNA, the CDR3 is TGCAGCGTCCAAGATGGGGGACAGGGCGAAAAACTGTTTTTT. Amino acids: CSVQDGGQGEKLFF. The rearrangement uses TRBV29-1 and TRBJ1-4; the match to TRBD1 covers 9 bases. V shed 6 bases, J shed 8 bases, and the junction held 10 bases outside the gene matches. In germline, CDR1 is SQVTM, CDR2 ANQGSEA. The CDR3 has 14 amino acids.

V is TRBV28 and J is TRBJ2-1; D is perhaps TRBD2 (5 bases). There are 15 residues in the CDR3. CDR1 MDHEN and CDR2 SYDVKM come from the germline V gene. With 4 bases removed from V and 9 bases from J, the gap between germline ends came to 19 bases. In nucleotides, the CDR3 is TGTGCCAGCAGTTCCTCGGCTGCGGAAGGGAGTGAGCAGTTCTTC. It codes for CASSSSAAEGSEQFF.

In its sample, this clone was seen once. This chain joins TRBV4-2 and TRBJ1-5, with 7 bases fitting TRBD1. Germline loops: CDR1 LGHNA, CDR2 YNFKEQ. The J segment lost 3 bases and the V segment lost 0 bases, leaving 5 bases of the junction unmatched. This CDR3 is 16 amino acids long. CDR3 coding DNA: TGTGCCAGCAGCCAAGACACAGGGGTACTCAATCAGCCCCAGCATTTT. As protein: CASSQDTGVLNQPQHF.

This chain links TRBV30 with TRBJ2-7; D is perhaps TRBD1 (6 bases). Deletions cut 2 bases from V and 5 bases from J, with 13 bases between. Germline values: CDR1 GTSNPN, CDR2 SVGIG (reference sequence). The CDR3 consists of 13 residues. CDR3 DNA: TGTGCCTGGAGTCGTACAGGGACCGACGAGCAGTACTTC. Encoded protein: CAWSRTGTDEQYF.

V is TRBV7-7 and J is TRBJ2-1, with D tentatively TRBD1 (7 bases). Germline V gene lookup returns CDR1 SSHAT and CDR2 FNYEAQ (reference sequence). The CDR3 runs 15 residues. The germline V and J ends were trimmed by 4 bases and 9 bases, with 19 bases remaining between them. CDR3 protein: CASSSDREVMGEQFF. CDR3 bases: TGTGCCAGCAGCTCAGACAGGGAGGTGATGGGTGAGCAGTTCTTC. Looking up the rest from reference TRBV7-7 and TRBJ2-1 gives the full variable domain: GAGVSQSPRYKVTKRGQDVTLRCDPISSHATLYWYQQALGQGPEFLTYFNYEAQPDKSGLPSDRFSAERPEGSISTLTIQRTEQRDSAMYRCASSSDREVMGEQFFGPGTRLTVL.

The chain uses TRBV27 and TRBJ2-4; D is possibly TRBD1 (5 bases). Germline values: CDR1 MNHEY, CDR2 SMNVEV (reference sequence). The CDR3 covers 15 residues. Trimming cost V 5 bases and J 0 bases, with 11 bases left between them. The CDR3 region is CASSPRQIAKNIQYF. CDR3 nucleotide sequence: TGTGCCAGCAGTCCTCGACAGATAGCCAAAAACATTCAGTACTTC.

This chain joins TRBV27 and TRBJ2-2; TRBD1 might be the D (5 bases). The CDR3 loop spans 15 amino acids. The V gene's germline CDR1 is MNHEY and CDR2 SMNVEV (reference sequence). Deletions cut 8 bases from V and 8 bases from J, with 21 bases between. The CDR3 region has the DNA TGTGCCAGCGTGGGGCAGACCATCGGCGCGGGGGAGCTGTTTTTT. This gives the protein CASVGQTIGAGELFF.

This clone showed up just a few times. The chain carries TRBV15 and TRBJ1-2; D unclear. Germline V lookup: CDR1 LNHNV, CDR2 YYDKDF (reference sequence). V was clipped by 1 base and J by 0 bases, with 9 bases between them. The CDR3 has 15 amino acids. The CDR3 sequence: CATSRASSANYGYTF. The CDR3 DNA follows: TGTGCCACCAGCAGAGCTAGTTCAGCTAACTATGGCTACACCTTC.